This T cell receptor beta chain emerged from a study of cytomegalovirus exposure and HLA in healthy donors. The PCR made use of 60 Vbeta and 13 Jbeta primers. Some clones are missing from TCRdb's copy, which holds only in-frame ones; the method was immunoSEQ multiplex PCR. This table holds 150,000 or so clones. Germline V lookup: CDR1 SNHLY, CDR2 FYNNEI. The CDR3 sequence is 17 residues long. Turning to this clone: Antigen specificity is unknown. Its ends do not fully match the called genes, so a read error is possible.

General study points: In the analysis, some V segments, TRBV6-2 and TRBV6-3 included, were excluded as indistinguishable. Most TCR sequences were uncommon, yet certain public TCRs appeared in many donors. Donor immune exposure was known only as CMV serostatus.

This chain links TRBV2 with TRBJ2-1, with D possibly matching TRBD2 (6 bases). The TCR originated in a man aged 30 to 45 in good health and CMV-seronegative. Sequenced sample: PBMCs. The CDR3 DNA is TGTGCCAGCAGAGAAGGACCTAGCGCCGACTCCTACAATGAGCAGTTCTTC. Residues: CASREGPSADSYNEQFF.